A selection of T cell receptor beta chains follows, all from one sample in a study of shared clonotypes between healthy human individuals. This table comes from immunoSEQ multiplex PCR, and its TCRdb copy is limited to in-frame clones, with some not included. The top ten hold approximately 0.057% of the sample, which has around 600,000 clones, almost 97% seen once. The sample comprised naive CD4+ T cells sorted from blood. The receptor source for this set is a woman aged 30 to 39 in good health. Each CDR3 is given with its conserved first and last residue. The D gene is left open where the match is weak. Where a row states a size, it is once, few, many or the class of an expanded clone; other rows omit it.

v_call	d_call	j_call	clone_size	cdr3_nt	cdr3_aa
TRBV2	.	TRBJ1-1	.	TGTGCCAGCAGTGATTCTTCAGCCATGAACACTGAAGCTTTCTTT	CASSDSSAMNTEAFF
TRBV25-1	.	TRBJ2-1	.	TGTGCCAGCAGTGAATTGGCAGCCGGCGGTGAGCAGTTCTTC	CASSELAAGGEQFF
TRBV29-1	.	TRBJ2-2	.	TGCAGCGCCCGAGACACCGGGGAGCTGTTTTTT	CSARDTGELFF
TRBV28	TRBD1	TRBJ2-7	.	TGTGCCAGCAGTTTAATCCAGGGGGCTTCCGACGAGCAGTACTTC	CASSLIQGASDEQYF
TRBV19	TRBD1	TRBJ1-5	.	TGTGCCAGTAGTTTTTCTGGACAGGGGCTGAATAATCAGCCCCAGCATTTT	CASSFSGQGLNNQPQHF
TRBV7-3	.	TRBJ2-3	once	TGTGCCAGCAGCTTCGCCCAGGAAGATACGCAGTATTTT	CASSFAQEDTQYF
TRBV5-1	.	TRBJ1-3	.	TGCGCCAGCAGCCTCAACGACCCGGGCCCCATATATTTT	CASSLNDPGPIYF
TRBV7-9	TRBD2	TRBJ2-7	once	TGTGCCAGCAGTCTGGGACTAGCGGGAGAGTTGGACGAGCAGTACTTC	CASSLGLAGELDEQYF
TRBV4-1	TRBD1	TRBJ2-1	.	TGCGCCAGCAGCCAACCTCCAACAGGGGCTGTTGAGCAGTTCTTC	CASSQPPTGAVEQFF
TRBV7-9	.	TRBJ1-3	.	TGTGCCAGCAGCTTTCACCGCCGGGACTACTCTGGAAACACCATATATTTT	CASSFHRRDYSGNTIYF
TRBV6-4	TRBD1	TRBJ2-1	.	TGTGCCAGCAGTGGACAAGGGGGCGGGGAGCAGTTCTTC	CASSGQGGGEQFF
TRBV5-1	TRBD2	TRBJ2-1	.	TGCGCCAGCAGCCAAATAGCGGGAGGTATCAATGAGCAGTTCTTC	CASSQIAGGINEQFF
TRBV28	TRBD1	TRBJ1-1	.	TGTGCCAGCCTGACAGGGACTGAAGCTTTCTTT	CASLTGTEAFF
TRBV5-8	TRBD1	TRBJ1-2	.	TGTGCCAGCCGACCAGGGGGGGGATATGGCTACACCTTC	CASRPGGGYGYTF
TRBV5-1	.	TRBJ2-5	.	TGCGCCAGCAGCTTGCAGCAAGAGACCCAGTACTTC	CASSLQQETQYF